This TCR beta chain appears in the sequencing data of a study of response to subunit inactivated influenza vaccine. Study findings and constraints: Seasonal influenza vaccination, on each occasion, was suggested by the authors to recruit few new T cells.

A single record per CDR3 protein comes from TCRdb applying MiXCR to the RT-PCR reads. The repertoire holds roughly 540,000 distinct CDR3 sequences, with approximately 20% as singletons. Germline V lookup: CDR1 MNHEY, CDR2 SMNVEV (reference sequence). V lost 5 bases and J lost 4, with 12 bases in between. The CDR3 spans 14 residues. Ten or more counts support this clonotype. The antigen remains undetermined. This sample was shared with a second study, whose subject was T cells expressing NK-cell markers. From that study: 5'RACE template switching with UMIs generated TCR beta cDNA. An anti-gamma-delta TCR antibody restricted sorting to alpha-beta TCR T cells in several experiments.

The input for sequencing was CD4+ T cells sorted from PBMCs, taken 11 to 12 days after vaccination. The gene calls are TRBV27 and TRBJ2-1; the D gene is possibly TRBD1 (6 bases). The TCR originated in a man in his fifties who received an inactivated influenza vaccine. The CDR3 loop reads CASSRPGTYNEQFF. CDR3 bases: TGTGCCAGCAGTAGACCCGGGACATACAATGAGCAGTTCTTC.